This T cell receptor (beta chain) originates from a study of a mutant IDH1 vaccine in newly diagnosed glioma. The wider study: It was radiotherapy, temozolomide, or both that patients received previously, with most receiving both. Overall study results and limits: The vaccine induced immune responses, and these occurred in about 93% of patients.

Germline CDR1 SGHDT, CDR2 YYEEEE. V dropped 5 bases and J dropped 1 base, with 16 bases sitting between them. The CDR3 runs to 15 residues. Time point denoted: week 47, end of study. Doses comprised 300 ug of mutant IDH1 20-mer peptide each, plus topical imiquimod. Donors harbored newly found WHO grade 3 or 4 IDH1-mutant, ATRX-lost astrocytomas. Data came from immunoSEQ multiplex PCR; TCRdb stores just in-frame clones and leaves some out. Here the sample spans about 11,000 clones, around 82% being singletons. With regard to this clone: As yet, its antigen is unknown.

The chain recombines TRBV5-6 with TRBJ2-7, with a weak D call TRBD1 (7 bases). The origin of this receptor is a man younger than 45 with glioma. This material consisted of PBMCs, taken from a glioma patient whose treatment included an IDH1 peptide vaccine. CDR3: CASRSPRGRSYEQYF. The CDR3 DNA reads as TGTGCCAGCAGGTCCCCCAGGGGGAGGTCCTACGAGCAGTACTTC.